What follows are 15 T cell receptor beta chains derived from one specimen sequenced in a study of T cells in Graves' hyperthyroidism and ophthalmopathy. Amplification yielded TCR beta CDR3 regions, with RNA transcripts as the source. RT-PCR in the first round (using the HTBI primer set) targeted the TCR CDR3. TCRdb reprocessed the multiplex PCR reads with MiXCR, giving one entry per CDR3 protein. Of about 380,000 distinct CDR3 sequences listed, around 13% were seen once; the top ten hold 9.5% to 12%. Sequencing was carried out using blood. All receptors derive from a woman aged 60 to 75 with Graves' hyperthyroidism.

The sample holds many counts of this clonotype. The chain has TRBV3-1 and TRBJ2-2, with D unclear. The CDR3 totals 14 residues. V lost 2 bases, J lost 4 bases, and 8 bases lay in between. Germline assignment: CDR1 LGHDT and CDR2 YNNKEL (reference sequence). The CDR3 sequence: CASSQLPSTGELFF. Here the CDR3 DNA reads TGTGCCAGCAGCCAACTACCCAGCACCGGGGAGCTGTTTTTT.

The chain is built from TRBV4-1 and TRBJ2-7, with D possibly being TRBD2 (6 bases). Trimming shortened V by 3 bases and J by 4 bases, and 10 bases separated the two germline ends. The CDR3 length is 13 residues. Germline loops: CDR1 MGHRA, CDR2 YSYEKL. DNA for the CDR3: TGCGCCAGCAGCCACAGCGGGTTTTACGAGCAGTACTTC. Translated: CASSHSGFYEQYF.

This clonotype came up a few times. The chain carries TRBV3-1 and TRBJ2-7; TRBD1 agrees at 9 bases. This CDR3 region has 15 residues. Germline CDR1 reads LGHDT; CDR2 reads YNNKEL (reference sequence). Germline trimming cut 2 bases from V and 1 base from J; bases unmatched to any gene: 3. This chain's CDR3 is CASSQPGQGSYEQYF. As DNA, the CDR3 is TGTGCCAGCAGCCAACCGGGACAGGGTTCCTACGAGCAGTACTTC.

This clonotype was counted ten times or more. V usage is TRBV7-9 and J usage is TRBJ2-1; TRBD2 matches at 7 bases. Germline V lookup: CDR1 SEHNR, CDR2 FQNEAQ (reference sequence). This CDR3 is 14 amino acids long. J was trimmed by 5 bases and V by 7 bases; bases with no gene match: 8. CDR3 sequence: CASTLLASDNEQFF. In DNA form, the CDR3 reads TGTGCCAGCACCCTACTAGCGAGTGACAATGAGCAGTTCTTC.

This clonotype was observed at least ten times. The V gene is TRBV15, the J gene TRBJ1-1, with D possibly matching TRBD1 (5 bases). From germline, CDR1 is LNHNV and CDR2 YYDKDF (reference sequence). This CDR3 region has 13 residues. V gave up 1 base and J gave up 11 bases, with 14 bases separating them. CDR3 protein: CATSRAQGGWAFF. The CDR3 DNA is TGTGCCACCAGCAGAGCCCAGGGAGGTTGGGCTTTCTTT.

This clonotype was seen more than once but under ten times. V gene TRBV19 combines with J gene TRBJ2-3, with 7 bases identical to TRBD2. From germline, CDR1 is LNHDA and CDR2 SQIVND (reference sequence). The CDR3 covers 15 residues. V dropped 3 bases and J dropped 4; count of bases not matched to a gene: 7. The CDR3 reads CASSIGGSRSDTQYF. The DNA for the CDR3 is TGTGCCAGTAGTATTGGCGGGAGTCGGTCAGATACGCAGTATTTT.

This clonotype was seen ten or more times. The chain is built from TRBV18 and TRBJ2-7, with D possibly being TRBD1 (5 bases). Between the trimmed V and J ends, which lost 0 bases and 7 bases, there was a span of 13 bases. From germline, CDR1 is KGHSH and CDR2 LQKENI. The CDR3 is made up of 14 amino acids. The CDR3 nucleotides read TGTGCCAGCTCACCACCGGCCCAGGGTGGAGAGCAGTACTTC. The encoded protein is CASSPPAQGGEQYF.

The chain is built from TRBV5-8 and TRBJ2-7, with D perhaps matching TRBD1 (5 bases). This CDR3 is 15 amino acids long. V was clipped by 4 bases and J by 0 bases, with 14 bases between them. From germline, CDR1 is SGHTS and CDR2 YDEGEE. In DNA, the CDR3 is TGTGCCAGCAGCCGGCCCTCAGGGAACTCCTACGAGCAGTACTTC. Translation gives CASSRPSGNSYEQYF.

This sequence joins TRBV7-2 and TRBJ1-2; a weak D match, TRBD1 (6 bases). Germline-derived CDR1 and CDR2 are SGHTA and FQGNSA. This CDR3 contains 15 residues. The V and J ends lost 2 bases and 2 bases respectively, with 12 bases between them. The CDR3 sequence: CASSLIAGENYGYTF. CDR3 coding DNA: TGTGCCAGCAGCTTAATCGCAGGGGAAAACTATGGCTACACCTTC.

The sample holds a few counts of this clonotype. The CDR3 nucleotides are TGTGCCAGCAGTTCCCCCGGGACTAGCGTCTACAATGAGCAGTTCTTC. Protein sequence: CASSSPGTSVYNEQFF. The genes are TRBV6-2 or TRBV6-3 and TRBJ2-1; 10 bases agree with TRBD2. Germline CDR1 and CDR2: MNHEY and SVGEGT. Germline trimming cut 4 bases from V and 3 bases from J; bases unmatched to any gene: 6. The CDR3 totals 16 residues.

The V gene is TRBV4-1, the J gene TRBJ2-1; TRBD2 matches at 11 bases. The junction had 10 bases not matched to a gene; V was cut back by 0 bases and J by 3 bases. Germline CDR1 MGHRA, CDR2 YSYEKL. CDR3 length equals 19 residues. The CDR3 loop is CASSQDPWLAGGLYNEQFF. CDR3 bases: TGCGCCAGCAGCCAAGATCCCTGGCTAGCGGGAGGCCTCTACAATGAGCAGTTCTTC.

This clonotype was observed many times. The chain uses TRBV6-2 or TRBV6-3 and TRBJ2-7; 10 bases align to TRBD1. Germline lookup yields CDR1 MNHEY and CDR2 SVGEGT. CDR3 length equals 14 residues. Trimming cost V 11 bases and J 5 bases; bases outside gene matches: 12. The chain's CDR3 is CAGRGSTGGDEQYF. CDR3 coding DNA: TGTGCCGGGAGGGGGTCGACAGGGGGCGACGAGCAGTACTTC.

This clonotype was seen at least ten times. The rearrangement links TRBV27 to TRBJ1-1, with TRBD1 matching 9 bases. The CDR3 has 14 residues. V trimming: 3 bases; J trimming: 3 bases; junction bases outside the gene matches: 2. Germline V gives CDR1 MNHEY, CDR2 SMNVEV (reference sequence). CDR3 loop: CASSFRTGDTEAFF. The CDR3 coding sequence is TGTGCCAGCAGTTTTCGGACAGGGGACACTGAAGCTTTCTTT.

In its sample, this clonotype was seen a few times. V gene TRBV6-2 or TRBV6-3 combines with J gene TRBJ2-7; TRBD1 aligns across 8 bases. The CDR3 runs to 15 residues. Germline loops: CDR1 MNHEY, CDR2 SVGEGT. V dropped 0 bases and J dropped 2; count of bases not matched to a gene: 3. The DNA of the CDR3 is TGTGCCAGCAGTTACTCGCAGGGGGCTCCCTACGAGCAGTACTTC. Encoded protein: CASSYSQGAPYEQYF.

This clonotype was found many times. This chain links TRBV12-3 or TRBV12-4 with TRBJ2-1, with TRBD2 matching over 9 bases. This CDR3 is built from 15 residues. The V and J ends lost 5 bases and 5 bases, in that order; junction bases with no gene match: 7. This CDR3 reads CASSQPGLANNEQFF. The CDR3 DNA reads TGTGCCAGCAGTCAACCGGGACTAGCTAACAATGAGCAGTTCTTC.